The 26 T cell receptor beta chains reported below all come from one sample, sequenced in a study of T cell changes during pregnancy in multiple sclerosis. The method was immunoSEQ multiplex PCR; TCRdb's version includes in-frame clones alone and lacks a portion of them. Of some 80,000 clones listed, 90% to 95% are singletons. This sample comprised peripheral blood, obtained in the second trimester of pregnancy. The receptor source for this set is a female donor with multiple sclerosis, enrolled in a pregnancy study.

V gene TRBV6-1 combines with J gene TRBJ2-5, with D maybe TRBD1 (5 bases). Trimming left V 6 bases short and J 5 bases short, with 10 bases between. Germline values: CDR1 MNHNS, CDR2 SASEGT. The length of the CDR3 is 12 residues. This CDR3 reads CASSRVGETQYF. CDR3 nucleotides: TGTGCCAGCAGCAGGGTGGGGGAGACCCAGTACTTC.

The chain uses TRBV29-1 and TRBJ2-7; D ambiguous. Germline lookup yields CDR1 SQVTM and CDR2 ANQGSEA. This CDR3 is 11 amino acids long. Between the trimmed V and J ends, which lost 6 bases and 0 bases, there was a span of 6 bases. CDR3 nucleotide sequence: TGCAGCGTGGGCGCCTCCTACGAGCAGTACTTC. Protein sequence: CSVGASYEQYF.

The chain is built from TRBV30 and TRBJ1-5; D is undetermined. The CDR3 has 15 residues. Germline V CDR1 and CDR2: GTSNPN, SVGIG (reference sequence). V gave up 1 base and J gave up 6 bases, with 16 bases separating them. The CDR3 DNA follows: TGTGCCTGGAGTGCGGGTAAACAGAGGGCTCAGCCCCAGCATTTT. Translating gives CAWSAGKQRAQPQHF.

CDR3 coding DNA: TGTGCCAGCAGCCCCCATAATGAAAAACTGTTTTTT. Translated: CASSPHNEKLFF. J is TRBJ1-4 and V is TRBV4-2; no clear D. The CDR3 runs 12 residues. The ends were cut back, 4 bases at V and 4 bases at J, with 4 bases in the middle. CDR1 and CDR2 from the germline V gene are LGHNA and YNFKEQ.

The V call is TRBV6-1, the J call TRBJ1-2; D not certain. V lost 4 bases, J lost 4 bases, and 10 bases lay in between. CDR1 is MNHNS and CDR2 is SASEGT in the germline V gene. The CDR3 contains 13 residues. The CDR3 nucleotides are TGTGCCAGCAGTGTTTCAGGTAGCTATGGCTACACCTTC. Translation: CASSVSGSYGYTF.

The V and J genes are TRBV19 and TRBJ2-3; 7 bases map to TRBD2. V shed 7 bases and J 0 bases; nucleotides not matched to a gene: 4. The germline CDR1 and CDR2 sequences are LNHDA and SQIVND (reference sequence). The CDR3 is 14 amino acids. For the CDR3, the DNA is TGTGCCAGTACAAGCGGGACTAGCACAGATACGCAGTATTTT. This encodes CASTSGTSTDTQYF.

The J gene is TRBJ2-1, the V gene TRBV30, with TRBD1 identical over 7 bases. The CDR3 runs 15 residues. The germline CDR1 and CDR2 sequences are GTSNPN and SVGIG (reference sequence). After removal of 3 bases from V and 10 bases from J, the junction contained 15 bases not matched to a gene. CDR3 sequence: CAWSHPRGQTTEQFF. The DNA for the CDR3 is TGTGCCTGGAGCCACCCCAGGGGACAGACAACGGAGCAGTTCTTC.

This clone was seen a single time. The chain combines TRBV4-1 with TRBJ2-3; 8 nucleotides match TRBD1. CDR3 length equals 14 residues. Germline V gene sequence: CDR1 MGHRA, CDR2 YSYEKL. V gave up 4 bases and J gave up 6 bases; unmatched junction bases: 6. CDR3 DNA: TGCGCCAGCAGCCTGGGGACAGGATCCGATACGCAGTATTTT. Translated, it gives CASSLGTGSDTQYF.

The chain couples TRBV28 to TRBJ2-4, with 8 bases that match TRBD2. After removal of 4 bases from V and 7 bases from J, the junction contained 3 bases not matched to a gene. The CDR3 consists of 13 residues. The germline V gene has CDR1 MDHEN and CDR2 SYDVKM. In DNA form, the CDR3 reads TGTGCCAGCAGTTCGGGACTAGAGAACATTCAGTACTTC. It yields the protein CASSSGLENIQYF.

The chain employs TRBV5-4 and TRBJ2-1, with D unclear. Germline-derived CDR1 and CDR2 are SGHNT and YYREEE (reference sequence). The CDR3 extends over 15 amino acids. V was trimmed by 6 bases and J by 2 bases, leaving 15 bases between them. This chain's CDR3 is CASTTGSGAYNEQFF. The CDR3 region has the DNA TGTGCCAGCACCACCGGGTCCGGTGCCTACAATGAGCAGTTCTTC.

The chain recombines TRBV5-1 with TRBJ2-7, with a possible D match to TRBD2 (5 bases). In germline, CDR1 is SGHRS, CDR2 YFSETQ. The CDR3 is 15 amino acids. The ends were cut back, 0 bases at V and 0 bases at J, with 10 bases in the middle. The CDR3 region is CASSLGAGLSYEQYF. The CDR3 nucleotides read TGCGCCAGCAGCTTGGGGGCCGGACTCTCCTACGAGCAGTACTTC.

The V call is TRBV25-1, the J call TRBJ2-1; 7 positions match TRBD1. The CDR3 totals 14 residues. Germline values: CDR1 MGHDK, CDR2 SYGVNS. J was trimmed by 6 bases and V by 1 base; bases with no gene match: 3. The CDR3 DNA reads TGTGCCAGCAGTGAATCCGCAGGGGGCAATGAGCAGTTCTTC. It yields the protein CASSESAGGNEQFF.

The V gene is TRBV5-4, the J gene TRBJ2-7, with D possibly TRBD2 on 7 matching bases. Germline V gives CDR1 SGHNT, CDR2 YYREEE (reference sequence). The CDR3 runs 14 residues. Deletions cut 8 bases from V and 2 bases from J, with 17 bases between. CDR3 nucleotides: TGTGCCAGAGGGGGAGGGGGGTCACCCTACGAGCAGTACTTC. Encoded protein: CARGGGGSPYEQYF.

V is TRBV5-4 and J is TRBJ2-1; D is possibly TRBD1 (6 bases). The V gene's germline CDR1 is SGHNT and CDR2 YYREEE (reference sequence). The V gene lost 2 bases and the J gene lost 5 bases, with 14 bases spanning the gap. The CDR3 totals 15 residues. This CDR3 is CASSFLQGRNNEQFF. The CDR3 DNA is TGTGCCAGCAGCTTCTTACAGGGAAGGAACAATGAGCAGTTCTTC.

DNA of the CDR3: TGTGCCAGCAGCGGCCGGAGGACAGCCTCTGGAAACACCATATATTTT. Translated: CASSGRRTASGNTIYF. The chain joins TRBV2 to TRBJ1-3, with D tentatively TRBD1 (6 bases). Trimming cost V 6 bases and J 0 bases, with 15 bases left between them. The germline CDR1 and CDR2 sequences are SNHLY and FYNNEI. The CDR3 loop spans 16 amino acids. Combining the CDR3 with reference TRBV2 and TRBJ1-3 gives the whole variable domain EPEVTQTPSHQVTQMGQEVILRCVPISNHLYFYWYRQILGQKVEFLVSFYNNEISEKSEIFDDQFSVERPDGSNFTLKIRSTKLEDSAMYFCASSGRRTASGNTIYFGEGSWLTVV.

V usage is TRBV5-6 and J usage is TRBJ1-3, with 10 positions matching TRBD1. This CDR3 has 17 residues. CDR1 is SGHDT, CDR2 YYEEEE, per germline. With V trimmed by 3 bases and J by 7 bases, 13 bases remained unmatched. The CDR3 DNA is TGTGCCAGCAGCTACGACCTCACCGGGACAGGGGTGAACACCATATATTTT. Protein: CASSYDLTGTGVNTIYF.

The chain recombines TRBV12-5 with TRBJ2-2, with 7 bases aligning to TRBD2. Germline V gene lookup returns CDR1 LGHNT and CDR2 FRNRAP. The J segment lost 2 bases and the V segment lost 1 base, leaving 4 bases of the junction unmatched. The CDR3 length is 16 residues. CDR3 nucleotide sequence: TGTGCTAGTGGTTTGGGGGGGGGTGCCAACACCGGGGAGCTGTTTTTT. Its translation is CASGLGGGANTGELFF.

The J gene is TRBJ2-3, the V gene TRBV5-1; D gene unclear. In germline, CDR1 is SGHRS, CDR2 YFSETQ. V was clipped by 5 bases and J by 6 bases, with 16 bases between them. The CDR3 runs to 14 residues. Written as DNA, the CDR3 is TGCGCCAGCAGGGTCTCCGTACTAACGGATACGCAGTATTTT. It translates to CASRVSVLTDTQYF.

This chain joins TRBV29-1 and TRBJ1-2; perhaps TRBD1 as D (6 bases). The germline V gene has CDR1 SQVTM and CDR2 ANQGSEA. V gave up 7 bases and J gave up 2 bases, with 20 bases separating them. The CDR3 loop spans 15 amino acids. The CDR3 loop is CSDSTDRIGNYGYTF. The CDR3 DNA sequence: TGCAGCGACTCCACCGACAGGATCGGAAACTATGGCTACACCTTC.

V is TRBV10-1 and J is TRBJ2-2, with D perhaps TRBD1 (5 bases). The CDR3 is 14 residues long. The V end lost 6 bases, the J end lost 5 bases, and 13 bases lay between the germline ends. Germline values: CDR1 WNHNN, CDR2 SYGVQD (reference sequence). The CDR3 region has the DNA TGCGCCAGCAGCGACCCAGGGCGTACCGGGGAGCTGTTTTTT. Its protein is CASSDPGRTGELFF.

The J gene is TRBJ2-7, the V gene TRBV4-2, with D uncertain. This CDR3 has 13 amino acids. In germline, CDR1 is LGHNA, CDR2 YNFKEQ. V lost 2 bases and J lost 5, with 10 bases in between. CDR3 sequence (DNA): TGTGCCAGCAGCCAAAGGCTAGTCCACGAGCAGTACTTC. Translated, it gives CASSQRLVHEQYF.

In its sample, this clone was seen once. This chain's CDR3 is CASSGRQGADEQYF. As DNA, the CDR3 is TGTGCCAGCAGCGGACGACAGGGTGCCGACGAGCAGTACTTC. The J gene is TRBJ2-7, the V gene TRBV9; TRBD1 matches at 7 bases. CDR3 size: 14 residues. Germline V gene data show CDR1 as SGDLS and CDR2 as YYNGEE. V trimming: 3 bases; J trimming: 5 bases; junction bases outside the gene matches: 8.

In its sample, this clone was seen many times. CDR3 nucleotide sequence: TGTGCCAGCAGCGGTCCGGGACAGGGGGCCACAGATACGCAGTATTTT. This gives the protein CASSGPGQGATDTQYF. This chain connects TRBV5-5 to TRBJ2-3; TRBD1 aligns across 12 bases. Germline V gene data show CDR1 as SGHKS and CDR2 as YYEKEE (reference sequence). Germline trimming cut 4 bases from V and 2 bases from J; bases unmatched to any gene: 5. The CDR3 loop spans 16 amino acids.

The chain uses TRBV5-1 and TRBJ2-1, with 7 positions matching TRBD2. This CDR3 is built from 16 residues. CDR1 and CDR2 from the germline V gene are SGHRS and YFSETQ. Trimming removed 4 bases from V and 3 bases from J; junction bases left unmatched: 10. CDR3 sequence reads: CASSAVETSSYNEQFF. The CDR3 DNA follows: TGCGCCAGCAGCGCTGTCGAGACTAGCAGCTACAATGAGCAGTTCTTC.

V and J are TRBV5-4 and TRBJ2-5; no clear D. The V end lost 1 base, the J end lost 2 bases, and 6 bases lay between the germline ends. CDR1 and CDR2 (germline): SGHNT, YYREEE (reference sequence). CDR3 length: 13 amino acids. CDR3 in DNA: TGTGCCAGCAGCTTGACTTGGCAAGAGACCCAGTACTTC. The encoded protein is CASSLTWQETQYF.

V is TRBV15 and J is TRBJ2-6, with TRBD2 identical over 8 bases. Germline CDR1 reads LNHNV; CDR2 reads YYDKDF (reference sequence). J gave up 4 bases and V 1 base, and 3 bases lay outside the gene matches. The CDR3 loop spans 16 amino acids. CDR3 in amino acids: CATSRAGGTGANVLTF. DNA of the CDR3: TGTGCCACCAGCAGAGCGGGGGGGACCGGGGCCAACGTCCTGACTTTC.